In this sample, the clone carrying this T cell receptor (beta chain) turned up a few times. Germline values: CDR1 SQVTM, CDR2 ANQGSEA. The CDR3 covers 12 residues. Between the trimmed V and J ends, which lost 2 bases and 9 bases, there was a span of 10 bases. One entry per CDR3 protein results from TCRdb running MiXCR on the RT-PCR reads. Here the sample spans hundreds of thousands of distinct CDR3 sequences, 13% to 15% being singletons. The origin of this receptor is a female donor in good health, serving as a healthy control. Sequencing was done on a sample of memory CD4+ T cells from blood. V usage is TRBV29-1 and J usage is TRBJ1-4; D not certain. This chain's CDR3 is CSVESGNQKLFF. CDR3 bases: TGCAGCGTTGAATCCGGCAATCAAAAACTGTTTTTT.